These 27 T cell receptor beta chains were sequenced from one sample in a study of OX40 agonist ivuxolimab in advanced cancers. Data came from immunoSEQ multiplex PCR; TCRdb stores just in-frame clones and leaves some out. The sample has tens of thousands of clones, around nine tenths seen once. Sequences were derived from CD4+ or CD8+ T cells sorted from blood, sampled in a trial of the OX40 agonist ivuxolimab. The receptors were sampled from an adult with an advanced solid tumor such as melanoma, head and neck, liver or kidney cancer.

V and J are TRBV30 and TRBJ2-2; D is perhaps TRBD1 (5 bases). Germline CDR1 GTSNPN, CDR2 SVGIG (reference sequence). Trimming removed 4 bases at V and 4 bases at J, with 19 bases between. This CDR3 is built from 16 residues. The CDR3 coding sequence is TGTGCCTGGACCCCCCTCCAGGGCCCGGTCACCGGGGAGCTGTTTTTT. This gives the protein CAWTPLQGPVTGELFF.

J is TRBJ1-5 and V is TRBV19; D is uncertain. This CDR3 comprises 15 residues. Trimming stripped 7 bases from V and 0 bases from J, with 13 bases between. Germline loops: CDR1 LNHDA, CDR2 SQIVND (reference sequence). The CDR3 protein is CASKYKDYSNQPQHF. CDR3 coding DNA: TGTGCCAGTAAATATAAGGATTATAGCAATCAGCCCCAGCATTTT.

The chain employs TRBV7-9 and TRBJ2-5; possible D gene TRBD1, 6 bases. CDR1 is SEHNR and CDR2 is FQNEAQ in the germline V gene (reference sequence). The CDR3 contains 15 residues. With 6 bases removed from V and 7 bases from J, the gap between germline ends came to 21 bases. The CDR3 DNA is TGTGCCAGCAGATCGGCGACTATGGGGGCCCCGACCCAGTACTTC. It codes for CASRSATMGAPTQYF. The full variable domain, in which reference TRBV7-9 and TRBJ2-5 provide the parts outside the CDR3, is DTGVSQNPRHKITKRGQNVTFRCDPISEHNRLYWYRQTLGQGPEFLTYFQNEAQLEKSRLLSDRFSAERPKGSFSTLEIQRTEQGDSAMYLCASRSATMGAPTQYFGPGTRLLVL.

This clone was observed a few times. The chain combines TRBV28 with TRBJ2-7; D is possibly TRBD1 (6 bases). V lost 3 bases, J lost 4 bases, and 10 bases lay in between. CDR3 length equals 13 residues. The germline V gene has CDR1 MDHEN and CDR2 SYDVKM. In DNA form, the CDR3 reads TGTGCCAGCAGTTTCCCGCAGGGGTACGAGCAGTACTTC. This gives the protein CASSFPQGYEQYF.

The CDR3 spells CASSVAGQQNYGYTF. CDR3 sequence (DNA): TGTGCCAGCAGCGTAGCGGGACAGCAAAACTATGGCTACACCTTC. The chain links TRBV9 to TRBJ1-2, with 7 bases matching TRBD1. The germline V gene has CDR1 SGDLS and CDR2 YYNGEE. V lost 0 bases, J lost 2 bases, and 4 bases stayed unmatched. The CDR3 contains 15 residues.

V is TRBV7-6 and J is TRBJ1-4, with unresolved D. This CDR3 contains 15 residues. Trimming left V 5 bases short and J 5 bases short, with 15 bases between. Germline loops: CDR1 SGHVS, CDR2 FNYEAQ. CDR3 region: CASSPTSGQNEKLFF. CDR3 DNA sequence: TGTGCCAGCAGCCCTACATCCGGTCAGAATGAAAAACTGTTTTTT.

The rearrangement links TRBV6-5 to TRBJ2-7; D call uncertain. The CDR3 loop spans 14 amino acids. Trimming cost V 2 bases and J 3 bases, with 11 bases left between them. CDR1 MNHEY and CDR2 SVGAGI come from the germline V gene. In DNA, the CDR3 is TGTGCCAGCAGTTACGGGCAGATGAGCTACGAGCAGTACTTC. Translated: CASSYGQMSYEQYF.

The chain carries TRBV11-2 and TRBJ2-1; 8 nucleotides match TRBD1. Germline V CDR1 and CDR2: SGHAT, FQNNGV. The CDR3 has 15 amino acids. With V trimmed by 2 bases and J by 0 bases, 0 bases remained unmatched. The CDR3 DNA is TGTGCCAGCAGCTTAACAGGGGGCTCCTACAATGAGCAGTTCTTC. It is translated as CASSLTGGSYNEQFF.

CDR3: CASSLYGARTYEQYF. The CDR3 DNA reads as TGTGCCAGCAGTTTATATGGCGCCAGAACCTACGAGCAGTACTTC. The genes are TRBV28 and TRBJ2-7; no clear D gene. The CDR3 covers 15 residues. V lost 1 base and J 2 bases, leaving 12 bases between the germline ends. CDR1 is MDHEN, CDR2 SYDVKM, per germline. Complete variable domain (other parts from reference TRBV28 and TRBJ2-7): DVKVTQSSRYLVKRTGEKVFLECVQDMDHENMFWYRQDPGLGLRLIYFSYDVKMKEKGDIPEGYSVSREKKERFSLILESASTNQTSMYLCASSLYGARTYEQYFGPGTRLTVT.

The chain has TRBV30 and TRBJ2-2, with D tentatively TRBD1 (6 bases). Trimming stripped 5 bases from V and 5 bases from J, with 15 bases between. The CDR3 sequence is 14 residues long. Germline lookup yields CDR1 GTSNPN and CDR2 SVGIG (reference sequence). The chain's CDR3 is CAWGTQGRTGELFF. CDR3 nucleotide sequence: TGTGCCTGGGGAACACAGGGTCGGACCGGGGAGCTGTTTTTT.

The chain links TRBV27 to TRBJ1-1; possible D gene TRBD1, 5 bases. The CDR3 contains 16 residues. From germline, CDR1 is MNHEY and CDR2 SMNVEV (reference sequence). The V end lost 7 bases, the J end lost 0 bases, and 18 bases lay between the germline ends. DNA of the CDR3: TGTGCCAGCACCGCCGGAGCGGGGCTGATGAACACTGAAGCTTTCTTT. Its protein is CASTAGAGLMNTEAFF.

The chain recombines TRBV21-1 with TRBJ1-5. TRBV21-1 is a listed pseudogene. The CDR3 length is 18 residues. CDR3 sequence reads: CASSKDGGALGSNQPQHF. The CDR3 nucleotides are TGTGCCAGCAGCAAAGATGGGGGGGCGTTGGGTAGCAATCAGCCCCAGCATTTT.

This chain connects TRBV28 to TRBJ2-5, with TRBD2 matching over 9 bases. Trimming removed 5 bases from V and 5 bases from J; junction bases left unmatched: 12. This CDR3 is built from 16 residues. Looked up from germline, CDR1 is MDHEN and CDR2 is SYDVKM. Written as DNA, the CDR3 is TGTGCCAGCAGTCCCTGGCGGGAGGGTAGCACGGAGACCCAGTACTTC. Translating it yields CASSPWREGSTETQYF.

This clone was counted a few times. The CDR3 nucleotides read TGTGCCAGTATCCCCCCGGGTGACGGGGAGCTGTTTTTT. It is translated as CASIPPGDGELFF. The chain couples TRBV19 to TRBJ2-2, with D unclear. This CDR3 region has 13 residues. The ends were cut back, 7 bases at V and 7 bases at J, with 13 bases in the middle. Per germline, CDR1 LNHDA and CDR2 SQIVND (reference sequence).

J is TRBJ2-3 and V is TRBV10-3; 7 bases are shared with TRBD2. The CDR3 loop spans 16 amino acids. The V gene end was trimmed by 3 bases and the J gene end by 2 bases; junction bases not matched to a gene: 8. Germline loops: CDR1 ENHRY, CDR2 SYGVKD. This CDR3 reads CAISDGAGLFTDTQYF. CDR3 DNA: TGTGCCATCAGTGATGGGGCGGGACTATTCACAGATACGCAGTATTTT.

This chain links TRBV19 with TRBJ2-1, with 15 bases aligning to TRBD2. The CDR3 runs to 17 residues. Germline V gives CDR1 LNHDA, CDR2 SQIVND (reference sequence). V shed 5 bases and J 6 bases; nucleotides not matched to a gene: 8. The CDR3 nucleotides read TGTGCCAGTAGTCCCGGACTAGCGGGAGGGCCGGGCAATGAGCAGTTCTTC. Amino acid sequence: CASSPGLAGGPGNEQFF. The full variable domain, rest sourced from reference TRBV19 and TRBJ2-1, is DGGITQSPKYLFRKEGQNVTLSCEQNLNHDAMYWYRQDPGQGLRLIYYSQIVNDFQKGDIAEGYSVSREKKESFPLTVTSAQKNPTAFYLCASSPGLAGGPGNEQFFGPGTRLTVL.

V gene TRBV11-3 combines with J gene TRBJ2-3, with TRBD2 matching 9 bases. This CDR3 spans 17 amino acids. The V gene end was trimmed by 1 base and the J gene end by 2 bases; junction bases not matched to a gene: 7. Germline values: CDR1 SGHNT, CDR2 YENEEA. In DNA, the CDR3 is TGTGCCAGCAGCTTAGGTTTAGCGGGAGCGACCACAGATACGCAGTATTTT. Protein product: CASSLGLAGATTDTQYF.

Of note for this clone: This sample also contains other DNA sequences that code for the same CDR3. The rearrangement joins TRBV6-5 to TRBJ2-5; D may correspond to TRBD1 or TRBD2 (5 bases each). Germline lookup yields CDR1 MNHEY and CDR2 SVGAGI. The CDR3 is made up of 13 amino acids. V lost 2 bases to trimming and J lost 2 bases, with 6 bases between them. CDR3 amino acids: CASSYGGQETQYF. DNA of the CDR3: TGTGCCAGCAGTTACGGGGGACAAGAGACCCAGTACTTC.

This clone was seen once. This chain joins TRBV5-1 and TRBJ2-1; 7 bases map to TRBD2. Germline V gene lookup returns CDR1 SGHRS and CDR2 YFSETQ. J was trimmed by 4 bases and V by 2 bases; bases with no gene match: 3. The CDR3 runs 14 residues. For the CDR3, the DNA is TGCGCCAGCAGCTTCCGGGGGGATTACAATGAGCAGTTCTTC. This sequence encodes CASSFRGDYNEQFF.

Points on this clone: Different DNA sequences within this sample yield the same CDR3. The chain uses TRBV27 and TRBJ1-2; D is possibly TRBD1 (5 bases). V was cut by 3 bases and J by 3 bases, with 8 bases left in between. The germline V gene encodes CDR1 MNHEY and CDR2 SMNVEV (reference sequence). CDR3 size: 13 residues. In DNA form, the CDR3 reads TGTGCCAGCAGTTTCCAGGGAGACTATGGCTACACCTTC. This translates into CASSFQGDYGYTF.

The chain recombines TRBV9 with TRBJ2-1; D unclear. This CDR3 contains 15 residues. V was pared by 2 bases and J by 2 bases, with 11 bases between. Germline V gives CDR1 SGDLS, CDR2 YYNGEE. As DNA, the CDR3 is TGTGCCAGCAGCGTCGAAGGCGCCCCCTACAATGAGCAGTTCTTC. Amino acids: CASSVEGAPYNEQFF.

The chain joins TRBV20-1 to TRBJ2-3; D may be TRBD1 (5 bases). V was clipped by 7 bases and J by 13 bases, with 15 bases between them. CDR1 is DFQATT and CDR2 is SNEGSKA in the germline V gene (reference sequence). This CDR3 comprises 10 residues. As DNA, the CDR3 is TGCAGTGTCCTCCGTGGCAGGGAGTATTTT. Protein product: CSVLRGREYF.

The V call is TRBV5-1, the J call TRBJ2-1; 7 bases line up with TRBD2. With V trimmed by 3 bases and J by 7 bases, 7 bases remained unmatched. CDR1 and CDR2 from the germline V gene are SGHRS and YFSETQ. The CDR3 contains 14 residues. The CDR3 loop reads CASSWYYGGNEQFF. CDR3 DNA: TGCGCCAGCAGCTGGTATTACGGGGGGAATGAGCAGTTCTTC.

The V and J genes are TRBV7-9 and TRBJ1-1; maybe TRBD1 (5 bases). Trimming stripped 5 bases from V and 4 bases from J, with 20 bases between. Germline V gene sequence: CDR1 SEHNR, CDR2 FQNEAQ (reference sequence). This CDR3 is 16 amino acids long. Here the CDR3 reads CASSPPDSPPTTEAFF. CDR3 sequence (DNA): TGTGCCAGCAGCCCACCCGACAGCCCCCCGACCACTGAAGCTTTCTTT.

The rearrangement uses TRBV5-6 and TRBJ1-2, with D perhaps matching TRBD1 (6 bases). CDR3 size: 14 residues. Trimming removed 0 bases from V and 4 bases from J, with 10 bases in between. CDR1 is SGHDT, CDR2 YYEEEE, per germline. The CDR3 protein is CASSLAKGGYGYTF. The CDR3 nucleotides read TGTGCCAGCAGCTTGGCCAAGGGGGGCTATGGCTACACCTTC.

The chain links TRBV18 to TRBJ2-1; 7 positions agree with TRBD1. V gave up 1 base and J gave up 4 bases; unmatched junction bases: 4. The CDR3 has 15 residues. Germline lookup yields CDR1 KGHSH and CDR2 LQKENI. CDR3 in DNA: TGTGCCAGCTCACCACAAAGGGGGCGGTACAATGAGCAGTTCTTC. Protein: CASSPQRGRYNEQFF.

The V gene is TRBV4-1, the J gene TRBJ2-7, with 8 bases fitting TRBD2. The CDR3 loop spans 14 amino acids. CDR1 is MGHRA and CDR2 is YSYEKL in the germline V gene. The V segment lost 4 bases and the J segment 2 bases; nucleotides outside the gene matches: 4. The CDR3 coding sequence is TGCGCCAGCAGCCGGCAGCGGGGGACCTACGAGCAGTACTTC. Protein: CASSRQRGTYEQYF.